Below, one T cell receptor (beta chain) is given with its context. This sample is part of a study of blood T cell repertoires in COVID-19. Source study methods: Cell counts per sample came from amplifying reference gene primers. Libraries were prepared by immunoSEQ multiplex PCR; TCRdb keeps only in-frame clonotypes and omits some of them. The DNA gave D and trimming, while V, J and clone size come from that table. In the table there are nearly 250,000 clones, 90% of which are singletons. Which cohort a participant joined came from the clinical history participants gave. V gave up 4 bases and J gave up 3 bases; unmatched junction bases: 4. Per germline, CDR1 SEHNR and CDR2 FQNEAQ (reference sequence). This CDR3 contains 15 residues.

The origin of this receptor is a man aged 50 or older who had been exposed to COVID-19. Sequencing was performed on PBMCs or T cells enriched from blood (not recorded which). The genes are TRBV7-9 and TRBJ2-5; 11 bases line up with TRBD1. This CDR3 is CASSWWDRGKETQYF. For the CDR3, the DNA is TGTGCCAGCAGCTGGTGGGACAGGGGGAAAGAGACCCAGTACTTC.